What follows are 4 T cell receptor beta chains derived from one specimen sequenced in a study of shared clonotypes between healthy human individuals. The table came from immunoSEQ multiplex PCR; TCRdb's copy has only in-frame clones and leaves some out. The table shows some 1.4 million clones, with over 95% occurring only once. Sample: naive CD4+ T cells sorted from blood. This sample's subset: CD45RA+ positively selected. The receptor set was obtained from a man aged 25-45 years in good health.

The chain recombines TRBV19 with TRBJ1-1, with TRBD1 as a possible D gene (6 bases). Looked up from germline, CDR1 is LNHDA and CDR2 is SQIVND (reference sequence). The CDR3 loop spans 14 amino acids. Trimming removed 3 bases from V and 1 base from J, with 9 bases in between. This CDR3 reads CASSMQGRNTEAFF. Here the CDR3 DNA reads TGTGCCAGTAGTATGCAGGGGAGGAACACTGAAGCTTTCTTT.

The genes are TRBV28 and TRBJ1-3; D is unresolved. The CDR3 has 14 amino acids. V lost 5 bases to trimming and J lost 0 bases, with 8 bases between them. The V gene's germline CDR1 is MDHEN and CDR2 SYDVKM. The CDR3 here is CASSHIDSGNTIYF. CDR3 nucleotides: TGTGCCAGCAGTCATATCGACTCTGGAAACACCATATATTTT.

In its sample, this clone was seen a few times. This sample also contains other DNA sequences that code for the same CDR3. The CDR3 region is CASSPLNTGELFF. The CDR3 DNA follows: TGTGCCAGCTCACCACTGAACACCGGGGAGCTGTTTTTT. The rearrangement joins TRBV18 to TRBJ2-2; D call uncertain. Trimming cost V 1 base and J 1 base, with 1 base left between them. CDR1 is KGHSH, CDR2 LQKENI, per germline. The CDR3 is 13 amino acids.

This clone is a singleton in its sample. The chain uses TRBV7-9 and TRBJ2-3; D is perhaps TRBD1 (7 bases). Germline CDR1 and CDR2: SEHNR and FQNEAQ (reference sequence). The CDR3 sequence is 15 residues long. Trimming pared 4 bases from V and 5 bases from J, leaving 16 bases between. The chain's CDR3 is CASSSTRQGLDTQYF. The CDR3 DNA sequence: TGTGCCAGCAGCTCCACCCGACAGGGACTAGATACGCAGTATTTT. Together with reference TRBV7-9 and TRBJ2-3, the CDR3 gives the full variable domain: DTGVSQNPRHKITKRGQNVTFRCDPISEHNRLYWYRQTLGQGPEFLTYFQNEAQLEKSRLLSDRFSAERPKGSFSTLEIQRTEQGDSAMYLCASSSTRQGLDTQYFGPGTRLTVL.